This TCR beta chain was recovered during a study of glioma-infiltrating T cells after dendritic cell vaccination. The CDR3 consists of 13 residues. V lost 0 bases to trimming and J lost 5 bases, with 6 bases between them. In germline, CDR1 is MNHEY, CDR2 SMNVEV (reference sequence). The method was immunoSEQ multiplex PCR; TCRdb's version includes in-frame clones alone and lacks a portion of them. The top ten hold less than 15% of the sample, which has more than 95,000 clones, roughly 81% seen once. The rearrangement uses TRBV27 and TRBJ2-3, with no clear D. This TCR was recovered from a human donor with glioblastoma. This specimen was blood, taken before dendritic cell vaccination. The CDR3 spells CASSLSYRDTQYF. The CDR3 nucleotides read TGTGCCAGCAGTTTATCATACAGAGATACGCAGTATTTT.